This T cell receptor (beta chain) appears in the sequencing data of a study of graft-versus-host responses after intestinal transplantation. Using immunoSEQ multiplex PCR, the repertoire was profiled, and TCRdb retains in-frame clones only, with some absent. The sample holds about 9,100 clones, approximately 79% seen once. Grafts had their tissue processed, releasing intraepithelial and lamina propria lymphocytes. Per the germline V gene, CDR1 is SGHRS and CDR2 is YFSETQ. V lost 4 bases and J lost 6; bases outside the gene matches: 7. The CDR3 consists of 15 residues. The specimen comprised ileum tissue, sampled about 490 days after intestinal transplant. The receptor was isolated from a human patient who received an intestinal transplant, so some T cells may come from the graft donor. The chain uses TRBV5-1 and TRBJ2-2; TRBD2 matches 9 bases. Here the CDR3 DNA reads TGCGCCAGCAGCCCAAGGGCTAGCGGGGCCGGGGAGCTGTTTTTT. This translates into CASSPRASGAGELFF.